The source of this T cell receptor (beta chain) is a study of blood T cell repertoires in COVID-19. Looking at the study overall: From T cells, B-cell-depleted T cells, or PBMCs came the material, which was cDNA or gDNA.

Seattle cases were enrolled at active infection and followed longitudinally. The V gene's germline CDR1 is KGHDR and CDR2 SFDVKD. This CDR3 is 13 amino acids long. Deletions cut 7 bases from V and 0 bases from J, with 8 bases between. In the original analysis: Amplification of reference gene primers was used by the study to estimate nucleated cell counts. This table comes from immunoSEQ multiplex PCR, and its TCRdb copy is limited to in-frame clones, with some not included. V, J and clone size reflect that table, while D and trimming were determined from the DNA. This table holds under 200,000 clones, roughly nine tenths found once.

This chain joins TRBV24-1 and TRBJ1-1; TRBD1 is a possible D gene (6 bases). This clonotype originated in an older woman with COVID-19, enrolled during active disease. Material for sequencing was peripheral blood. CDR3 residues: CATSRGVNTEAFF. CDR3 coding DNA: TGTGCCACCAGCAGGGGTGTGAACACTGAAGCTTTCTTT.